This entry concerns a single T cell receptor beta chain. Its specific antigen is unknown. The record has no base qualities; no much larger clone is one base away. In the prospective study, participants were about 18 to 95 years old, resided in fewer than 25 geographic areas of the United States, and were enrolled through a virtual design. Cohort assignment in the prospective study relied on participant-reported clinical history from a screening survey and a study questionnaire. Each participant in the prospective study had whole blood, serum and a nasopharyngeal or oropharyngeal swab collected by mobile phlebotomists. Additional blood draws and questionnaires over an approximately 2-month period could optionally be provided by prospective study participants. Blood samples from the prospective study were shipped frozen or at room temperature prior to DNA extraction. The immunoSEQ Assay, a bias-controlled multiplex PCR, was used to amplify TCRbeta CDR3 regions from genomic DNA. In the original analysis: The number of nucleated cells in each sample was estimated from the amplification of reference gene primers within the assay. To quantify the absolute abundance of each unique TCRbeta CDR3 rearrangement, sequence reads were collapsed and filtered. For each sample, productive Simpson clonality was calculated as the square root of Simpson's diversity index over productive rearrangements. TCRdb holds this immuneACCESS table with in-frame rearrangements only. Some clones are missing; in checked studies, unresolved V genes explain under half, and the rest has no known cause. V and J calls and clone size are given by that table; D and trimming were obtained from the DNA. The sample profile shows under 400,000 clones; around 87% of them were found once. Jointly, the top ten make up 1.9% of the sample.

The record originates from a study of blood T cell repertoires in COVID-19 (dated by TCRdb to 2019 to 2021). At the level of the whole study: Recovered participants in ImmuneRACE Cohort 3 were defined as having two consecutive negative NP/OP PCR tests, clearance from a healthcare professional, or resolution of symptoms. The collaborator samples originated in the United States, Italy and Spain and spanned the acute and convalescent phases of COVID-19. The material from the prospective study consisted of cDNA or gDNA derived from T cells, B-cell-depleted T cells, or PBMCs. The dataset comprised deeply sampled blood TCRbeta repertoires from subjects exposed to, actively infected with, or recovered from COVID-19. The repertoires were made available in a free public database intended to serve as a resource for research on the immune response to SARS-CoV-2. The samples were drawn from the first 160 participants of the ongoing ImmuneRACE study and from 1,254 subjects provided by 6 global collaborators. Nearly every sample came with metadata listing a de-identified subject ID, COVID-19 status, age in years and sex. Where available, HLA class I and class II types were taken from metadata supplied by the sample provider and were not determined by assay-based typing. General findings and caveats noted by the study authors: The amount of clinical and demographic metadata varied by source and participant and was provided uncurated.

The CDR3 starts with the cysteine, ends with the phenylalanine, and has 17 residues. Just the 51-base CDR3 DNA is kept, in frame starting at base 1. Per the germline V gene, SGHVS is the CDR1 and FQNEAQ is the CDR2. Trimming removed 1 base from V and 4 bases from J; the gene matches leave 8 bases unexplained. The chain couples TRBV7-8 to TRBJ1-5; 9 bases in between match TRBD1. This TCR was recovered from a middle-aged man in a cohort exposed to, infected with or recovered from COVID-19 (not recorded which). Sequenced: PBMCs or T cells enriched from blood (not recorded which). In nucleotide form, the sequence is TGTGCCAGCAGCTTAGTAGGGGTCGGGACAGGGAATCAGCCCCAGCATTTT. Translated, this is CASSLVGVGTGNQPQHF.